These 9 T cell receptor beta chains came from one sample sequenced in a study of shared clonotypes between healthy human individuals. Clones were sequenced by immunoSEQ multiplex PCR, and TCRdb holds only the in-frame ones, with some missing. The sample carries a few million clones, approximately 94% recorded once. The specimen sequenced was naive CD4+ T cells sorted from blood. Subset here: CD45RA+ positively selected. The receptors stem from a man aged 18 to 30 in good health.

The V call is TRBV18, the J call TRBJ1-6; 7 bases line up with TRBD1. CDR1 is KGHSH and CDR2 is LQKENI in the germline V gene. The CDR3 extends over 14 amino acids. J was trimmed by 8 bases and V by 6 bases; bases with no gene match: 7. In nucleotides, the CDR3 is TGTGCCAGCTCCCCAGACAGGGACGATTCACCCCTCCACTTT. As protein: CASSPDRDDSPLHF.

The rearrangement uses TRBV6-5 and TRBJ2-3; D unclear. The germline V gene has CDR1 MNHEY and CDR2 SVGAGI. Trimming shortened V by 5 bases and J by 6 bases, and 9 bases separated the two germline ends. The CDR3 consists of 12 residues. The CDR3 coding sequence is TGTGCCAGCAGTACAACCGCGGATACGCAGTATTTT. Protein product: CASSTTADTQYF.

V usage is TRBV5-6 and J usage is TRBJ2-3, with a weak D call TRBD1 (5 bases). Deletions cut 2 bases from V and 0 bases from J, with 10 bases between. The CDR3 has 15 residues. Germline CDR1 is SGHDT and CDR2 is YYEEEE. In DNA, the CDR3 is TGTGCCAGCAGCTTTGAGGACATGAGCACAGATACGCAGTATTTT. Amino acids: CASSFEDMSTDTQYF.

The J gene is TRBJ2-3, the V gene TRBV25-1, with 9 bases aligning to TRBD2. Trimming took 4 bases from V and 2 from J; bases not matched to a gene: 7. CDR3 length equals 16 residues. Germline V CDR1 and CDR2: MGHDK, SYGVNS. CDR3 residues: CASSVSGREDTDTQYF. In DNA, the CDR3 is TGTGCCAGCAGTGTTAGCGGGAGAGAGGACACAGATACGCAGTATTTT.

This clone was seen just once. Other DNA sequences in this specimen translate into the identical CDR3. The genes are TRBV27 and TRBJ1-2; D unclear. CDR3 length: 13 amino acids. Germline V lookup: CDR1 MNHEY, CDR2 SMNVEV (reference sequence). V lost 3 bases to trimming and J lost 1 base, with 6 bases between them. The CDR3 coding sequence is TGTGCCAGCAGTTTTGCGGGTAACTATGGCTACACCTTC. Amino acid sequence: CASSFAGNYGYTF.

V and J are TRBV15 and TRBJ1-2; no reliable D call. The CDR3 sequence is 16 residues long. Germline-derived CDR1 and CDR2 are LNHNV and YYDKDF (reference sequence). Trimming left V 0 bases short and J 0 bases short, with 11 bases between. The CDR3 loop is CATSRELMKANYGYTF. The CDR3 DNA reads TGTGCCACCAGCAGAGAACTGATGAAAGCTAACTATGGCTACACCTTC.

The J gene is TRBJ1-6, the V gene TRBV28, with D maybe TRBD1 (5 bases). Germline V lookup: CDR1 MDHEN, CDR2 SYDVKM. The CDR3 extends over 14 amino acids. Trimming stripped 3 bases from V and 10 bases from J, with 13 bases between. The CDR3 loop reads CASSLVRTQSPLHF. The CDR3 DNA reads TGTGCCAGCAGTTTGGTGAGGACACAGTCACCCCTCCACTTT.

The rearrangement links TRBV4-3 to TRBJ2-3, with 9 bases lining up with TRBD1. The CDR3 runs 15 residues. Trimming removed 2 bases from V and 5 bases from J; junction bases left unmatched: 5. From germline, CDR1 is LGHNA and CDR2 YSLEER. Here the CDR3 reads CASSQQGQGLDTQYF. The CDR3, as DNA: TGCGCCAGCAGCCAACAGGGACAGGGTCTAGATACGCAGTATTTT.

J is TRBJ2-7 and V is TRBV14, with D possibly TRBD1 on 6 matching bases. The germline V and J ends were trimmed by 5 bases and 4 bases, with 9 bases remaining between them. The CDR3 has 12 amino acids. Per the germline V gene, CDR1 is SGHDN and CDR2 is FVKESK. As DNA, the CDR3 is TGTGCCAGCAGCACACAGGGTTACGAGCAGTACTTC. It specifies CASSTQGYEQYF. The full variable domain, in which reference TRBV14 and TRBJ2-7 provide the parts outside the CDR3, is EAGVTQFPSHSVIEKGQTVTLRCDPISGHDNLYWYRRVMGKEIKFLLHFVKESKQDESGMPNNRFLAERTGGTYSTLKVQPAELEDSGVYFCASSTQGYEQYFGPGTRLTVT.